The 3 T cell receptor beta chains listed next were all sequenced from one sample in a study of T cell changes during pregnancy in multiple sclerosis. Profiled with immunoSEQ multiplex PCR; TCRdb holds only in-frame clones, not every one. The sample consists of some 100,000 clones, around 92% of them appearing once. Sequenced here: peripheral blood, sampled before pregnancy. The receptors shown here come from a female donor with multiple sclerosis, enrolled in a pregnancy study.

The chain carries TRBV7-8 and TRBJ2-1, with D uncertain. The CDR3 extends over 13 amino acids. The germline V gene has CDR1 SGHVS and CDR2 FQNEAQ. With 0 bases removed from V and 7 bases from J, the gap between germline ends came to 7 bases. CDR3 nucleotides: TGTGCCAGCAGCTTAGCGTTCCGGAATGAGCAGTTCTTC. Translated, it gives CASSLAFRNEQFF.

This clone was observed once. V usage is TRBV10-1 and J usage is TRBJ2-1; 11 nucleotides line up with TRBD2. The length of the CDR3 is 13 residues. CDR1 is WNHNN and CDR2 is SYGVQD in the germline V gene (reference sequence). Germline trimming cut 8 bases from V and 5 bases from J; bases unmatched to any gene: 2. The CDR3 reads CASSLAGDNEQFF. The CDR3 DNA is TGCGCCAGCTCACTAGCGGGGGACAATGAGCAGTTCTTC.

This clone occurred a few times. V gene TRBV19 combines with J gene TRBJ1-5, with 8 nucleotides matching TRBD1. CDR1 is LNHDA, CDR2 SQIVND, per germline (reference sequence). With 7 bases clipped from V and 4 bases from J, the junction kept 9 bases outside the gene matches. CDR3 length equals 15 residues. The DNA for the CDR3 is TGTGCCAGTACCACAGGGGACAGGTCAAATCAGCCCCAGCATTTT. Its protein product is CASTTGDRSNQPQHF.